What follows are 30 T cell receptor beta chains derived from one specimen sequenced in a study of T cell repertoires in cytomegalovirus infection. TCRdb redid the calling of the reads with MiXCR, one entry per CDR3 protein. Here the sample spans 100,000 to 150,000 distinct CDR3 sequences, 7% to 10% being singletons. The sequenced sample was PBMCs. Receptors were obtained from a human donor in good health (CMV status not recorded). Some clones in this sample may be carry-over from other donors' samples.

This clonotype has a count of ten or more. This chain joins TRBV28 and TRBJ2-7; D is perhaps TRBD2 (6 bases). Germline-derived CDR1 and CDR2 are MDHEN and SYDVKM. The CDR3 consists of 15 residues. The CDR3 nucleotides read TGTGCCAGCAGTCCACTCCACTCCGGGACTTCATACCTAGAGGTC. This translates into CASSPLHSGTSYLEV.

At least ten counts were recorded for this clonotype. The chain links TRBV7-2 to TRBJ1-1; 7 nucleotides agree with TRBD1. Germline V gene lookup returns CDR1 SGHTA and CDR2 FQGNSA. The ends lost 1 base at V and 3 bases at J; junction bases unmatched: 5. CDR3 size: 15 residues. This CDR3 reads CASSLETGWHTEAFF. DNA for the CDR3: TGTGCCAGCAGCTTAGAGACAGGGTGGCACACTGAAGCTTTCTTT. Together with reference TRBV7-2 and TRBJ1-1, the CDR3 gives the full variable domain: GAGVSQSPSNKVTEKGKDVELRCDPISGHTALYWYRQSLGQGLEFLIYFQGNSAPDKSGLPSDRFSAERTGGSVSTLTIQRTQQEDSAVYLCASSLETGWHTEAFFGQGTRLTVV.

This chain links TRBV4-1 with TRBJ1-2, with a weak D call TRBD1 (5 bases). Trimming stripped 0 bases from V and 4 bases from J, with 12 bases between. In germline, CDR1 is MGHRA, CDR2 YSYEKL. The CDR3 is made up of 15 amino acids. This CDR3 reads CASSQEPGNPYGYTF. CDR3 nucleotides: TGCGCCAGCAGCCAAGAGCCAGGGAACCCCTATGGCTACACCTTC.

This clonotype was counted ten times or more. The rearrangement links TRBV7-8 to TRBJ2-5; D uncertain. This CDR3 contains 14 residues. V was shortened by 2 bases and J by 2 bases, with 9 bases between the two germline ends. Germline-derived CDR1 and CDR2 are SGHVS and FQNEAQ. CDR3 DNA: TGTGCCAGCAGCTTATCAGAAGTACAAGAGACCCAGTACTTC. Protein sequence: CASSLSEVQETQYF.

The chain carries TRBV20-1 and TRBJ1-2, with 7 bases matching TRBD1. Trimming removed 7 bases from V and 4 bases from J; junction bases left unmatched: 9. CDR1 and CDR2 from the germline V gene are DFQATT and SNEGSKA (reference sequence). The CDR3 has 13 residues. The CDR3 DNA reads TGCAGTGGGCCGACAGGGAGGGCCTATGGCTACACCTTC. Residues: CSGPTGRAYGYTF.

There are a few counts of this clonotype. This rearrangement joins TRBV2 to TRBJ1-5; a possible D gene is TRBD1 (6 bases). V lost 4 bases and J 2 bases, leaving 6 bases between the germline ends. Germline-derived CDR1 and CDR2 are SNHLY and FYNNEI. The CDR3 is 13 amino acids. DNA for the CDR3: TGTGCCAGCAGTGGACAGGGCAATCAGCCCCAGCATTTT. Encoded protein: CASSGQGNQPQHF.

This clonotype came up many times. The chain recombines TRBV29-1 with TRBJ1-1; maybe TRBD1 (6 bases). Germline assignment: CDR1 SQVTM and CDR2 ANQGSEA. The V end was cut by 6 bases, the J end by 0 bases, with 8 bases between. There are 12 residues in the CDR3. This chain's CDR3 is CSVRGLNTEAFF. For the CDR3, the DNA is TGCAGCGTGCGGGGGCTGAACACTGAAGCTTTCTTT.

This clonotype was seen at least ten times. This chain joins TRBV19 and TRBJ1-1; D ambiguous. V lost 3 bases and J lost 0, with 8 bases in between. Germline CDR1 reads LNHDA; CDR2 reads SQIVND (reference sequence). This CDR3 has 14 residues. CDR3 bases: TGTGCCAGTAGTATCGACCGTATGAACACTGAAGCTTTCTTT. The encoded protein is CASSIDRMNTEAFF.

This clonotype was picked up many times. The chain joins TRBV7-8 to TRBJ1-2, with 7 bases identical to TRBD1. The CDR3 consists of 15 residues. Germline V gene data show CDR1 as SGHVS and CDR2 as FQNEAQ. Trimming took 3 bases from V and 3 from J; bases not matched to a gene: 7. The CDR3 region is CASSLSQTGDYGYTF. As DNA, the CDR3 is TGTGCCAGCAGCTTGTCACAAACAGGGGACTATGGCTACACCTTC.

As to this clonotype: A read error is possible here, since a much larger clone lies one base away. The V gene is TRBV28, the J gene TRBJ2-7, with 8 bases aligning to TRBD1. V lost 9 bases and J lost 6; bases outside the gene matches: 10. Germline V gene sequence: CDR1 MDHEN, CDR2 SYDVKM. CDR3 length: 13 amino acids. The CDR3 DNA is TGTGCCAGAAGACCTCAGGGGGCGGTCGAGCAGTACTTC. Its translation: CARRPQGAVEQYF.

This clonotype was seen at least ten times. The chain links TRBV19 to TRBJ2-7, with D maybe TRBD1 (6 bases). Germline V gene lookup returns CDR1 LNHDA and CDR2 SQIVND (reference sequence). The CDR3 runs to 13 residues. Trimming stripped 4 bases from V and 2 bases from J, with 9 bases between. The CDR3 DNA is TGTGCCAGTAGTACTACAGGGACCTACGAGCAGTACTTC. It yields the protein CASSTTGTYEQYF.

This clonotype was counted between two and nine times. This chain uses TRBV14 with TRBJ2-4; D gene unclear. The CDR3 consists of 15 residues. Trimming removed 3 bases at V and 0 bases at J, with 9 bases between. Per the germline V gene, CDR1 is SGHDN and CDR2 is FVKESK. The CDR3 is CASSHPTVAKNIQYF. CDR3 coding DNA: TGTGCCAGCAGCCACCCAACAGTAGCCAAAAACATTCAGTACTTC.

CDR3: CASSGSHFSEQYF. CDR3 in DNA: TGTGCCAGTAGTGGGAGTCACTTCAGCGAGCAGTACTTC. The V and J genes are TRBV19 and TRBJ2-7, with a weak D call TRBD2 (5 bases). The CDR3 runs to 13 residues. Trimming left V 5 bases short and J 6 bases short, with 14 bases between. CDR1 LNHDA and CDR2 SQIVND come from the germline V gene (reference sequence).

This clonotype was observed many times. The V and J genes are TRBV20-1 and TRBJ2-5; TRBD1 matches at 10 bases. This CDR3 spans 15 amino acids. J gave up 3 bases and V 6 bases, and 10 bases lay outside the gene matches. Germline CDR1 reads DFQATT; CDR2 reads SNEGSKA (reference sequence). CDR3 sequence reads: CSAEPYGTGEETQYF. The CDR3, as DNA: TGCAGTGCCGAGCCCTACGGGACAGGGGAAGAGACCCAGTACTTC.

There are many counts of this clonotype. This sequence joins TRBV7-2 and TRBJ2-5; 13 nucleotides align to TRBD2. The CDR3 is 18 amino acids. Looked up from germline, CDR1 is SGHTA and CDR2 is FQGNSA. J gave up 0 bases and V 1 base, and 5 bases lay outside the gene matches. The CDR3 DNA is TGTGCCAGCAGCTTAGGAGGACTAGCGGGAGAGTACCAAGAGACCCAGTACTTC. Translating gives CASSLGGLAGEYQETQYF.

This clonotype was detected many times. V usage is TRBV11-3 and J usage is TRBJ2-1, with 7 bases identical to TRBD2. V was clipped by 3 bases and J by 0 bases; unmatched bases: 2. The germline V gene encodes CDR1 SGHNT and CDR2 YENEEA. This CDR3 is built from 15 residues. CDR3 sequence: CASSLGGSSYNEQFF. The CDR3 DNA reads TGTGCCAGCAGCTTGGGCGGGAGCTCCTACAATGAGCAGTTCTTC.

This clonotype was seen ten or more times. V and J are TRBV5-1 and TRBJ2-7; 9 bases align to TRBD1. The CDR3 length is 15 residues. Germline values: CDR1 SGHRS, CDR2 YFSETQ. Trimming at V came to 4 bases and at J to 1 base, leaving 6 bases not matched to a gene. The CDR3 coding sequence is TGCGCCAGCAGCATCCAGGGACAGGGATCCTACGAGCAGTACTTC. Translating it yields CASSIQGQGSYEQYF.

This clonotype was recorded at least ten times. This rearrangement joins TRBV12-3 or TRBV12-4 to TRBJ2-7; D possibly corresponds to TRBD2 (6 bases). V lost 6 bases to trimming and J lost 3 bases, with 9 bases between them. This CDR3 has 12 residues. CDR3 bases: TGTGCCAGCAGCCAGACTAGCTACGAGCAGTACTTC. This translates into CASSQTSYEQYF.

The gene calls are TRBV6-6 and TRBJ1-1; D gene uncertain. The germline V gene encodes CDR1 MNHNY and CDR2 SVGAGI (reference sequence). The CDR3 is made up of 14 amino acids. V was cut by 7 bases and J by 1 base, with 13 bases left in between. CDR3 in DNA: TGTGCCAGCACTCCCGAGAGAAAGAACACTGAAGCTTTCTTT. As protein: CASTPERKNTEAFF.

The chain recombines TRBV10-2 with TRBJ1-2; D not resolved. Germline values: CDR1 WSHSY, CDR2 SAAADI. Trimming cost V 6 bases and J 4 bases, with 15 bases left between them. The CDR3 loop spans 14 amino acids. The CDR3 sequence: CASSVYRGGYGYTF. The CDR3 DNA reads TGCGCCAGCAGCGTATACAGAGGCGGCTATGGCTACACCTTC.

This clonotype was detected many times. The chain employs TRBV13 and TRBJ2-7; D unresolved. V lost 5 bases to trimming and J lost 9 bases, with 14 bases between them. Per the germline V gene, CDR1 is PRHDT and CDR2 is FYEKMQ (reference sequence). The CDR3 is made up of 12 amino acids. Here the CDR3 reads CASSLDGRGQYF. Written as DNA, the CDR3 is TGTGCCAGCAGCCTAGACGGCCGTGGGCAGTACTTC.

This clonotype was recorded a few times. The gene calls are TRBV20-1 and TRBJ1-2; D gene uncertain. The V end lost 4 bases, the J end lost 4 bases, and 19 bases lay between the germline ends. Germline lookup yields CDR1 DFQATT and CDR2 SNEGSKA (reference sequence). The CDR3 is 15 amino acids. This chain's CDR3 is CSANNPGSRSYGYTF. In DNA form, the CDR3 reads TGCAGTGCTAATAATCCCGGGTCACGGAGCTATGGCTACACCTTC.

At least ten counts were recorded for this clonotype. The rearrangement joins TRBV7-9 to TRBJ2-3; the match to TRBD1 covers 9 bases. Germline lookup yields CDR1 SEHNR and CDR2 FQNEAQ (reference sequence). This CDR3 contains 17 residues. After removal of 5 bases from V and 2 bases from J, the junction contained 11 bases not matched to a gene. The CDR3: CASSPTAGTGNTDTQYF. The CDR3, as DNA: TGTGCCAGCAGCCCCACCGCCGGGACAGGGAACACAGATACGCAGTATTTT.

This chain links TRBV20-1 with TRBJ1-1; 7 positions match TRBD1. This CDR3 region has 15 residues. Germline CDR1 DFQATT, CDR2 SNEGSKA (reference sequence). The junction had 10 bases not matched to a gene; V was cut back by 6 bases and J by 0 bases. This chain's CDR3 is CSAPSSGQLNTEAFF. The CDR3 DNA reads TGCAGTGCCCCGTCTTCGGGACAGTTGAACACTGAAGCTTTCTTT.

The sample holds many counts of this clonotype. The V and J genes are TRBV11-2 and TRBJ1-5; D perhaps matches TRBD1 (5 bases). Trimming took off 2 bases at V and 7 bases at J, with 15 bases between the two ends. This CDR3 comprises 15 residues. Looked up from germline, CDR1 is SGHAT and CDR2 is FQNNGV. CDR3 sequence: CASSLRDRVRQPQHF. DNA for the CDR3: TGTGCCAGCAGCTTACGTGACAGAGTCCGGCAGCCCCAGCATTTT.

The sample holds one count of this clonotype. Being one base from a much bigger clone, this may be a read error. The chain is built from TRBV29-1 and TRBJ1-2, with D possibly matching TRBD1 (6 bases). The CDR3 length is 14 residues. CDR1 SQVTM and CDR2 ANQGSEA come from the germline V gene. The CDR3 nucleotides are TGCAGCGTTGAAGTAGCAGGGGATAACTATGACTACACCTTC. Translated: CSVEVAGDNYDYTF.

This clonotype was counted ten times or more. The chain uses TRBV19 and TRBJ1-1; D possibly corresponds to TRBD1 (6 bases). V shed 5 bases and J shed 2 bases, with 12 bases lying between them. CDR1 and CDR2 from the germline V gene are LNHDA and SQIVND (reference sequence). The CDR3 totals 14 residues. DNA of the CDR3: TGTGCCAGTAGTGATGGACAGCCTAACACTGAAGCTTTCTTT. This codes for CASSDGQPNTEAFF.

This clonotype was recorded many times. The V and J genes are TRBV2 and TRBJ2-5; D unclear. V was cut by 5 bases and J by 2 bases, with 9 bases left in between. The CDR3 runs 13 residues. CDR1 is SNHLY, CDR2 FYNNEI, per germline. The chain's CDR3 is CASSSYSQETQYF. The CDR3 region has the DNA TGTGCCAGCAGTTCCTATTCACAAGAGACCCAGTACTTC.

This clonotype showed up many times. This chain uses TRBV11-2 with TRBJ1-1; no clear D gene. Trimming left V 2 bases short and J 3 bases short, with 10 bases between. Looked up from germline, CDR1 is SGHAT and CDR2 is FQNNGV. The CDR3 is 14 residues long. CDR3 protein: CASSLFGKDTEAFF. The CDR3, as DNA: TGTGCCAGCAGCTTATTCGGGAAGGACACTGAAGCTTTCTTT.

This clonotype has at least ten counts. This sequence joins TRBV6-2 or TRBV6-3 and TRBJ1-4; D ambiguous. Per the germline V gene, CDR1 is MNHEY and CDR2 is SVGEGT. V was shortened by 6 bases and J by 0 bases, with 2 bases between the two germline ends. CDR3 length: 12 amino acids. CDR3 sequence reads: CASRPTNEKLFF. CDR3 coding DNA: TGTGCCAGCAGGCCAACTAATGAAAAACTGTTTTTT.